This T cell receptor beta chain derives from a study of blood T cell repertoires in COVID-19. Study overall: Researchers got acute and convalescent COVID-19 samples from the United States, Italy and Spain. PBMCs, B-cell-depleted T cells, or T cells provided the cDNA or gDNA that made up the material.

Seattle patient enrollment occurred during active infection, with longitudinal follow-up thereafter. This clone came up a few times. Germline V gene lookup returns CDR1 MRHNA and CDR2 SNTAGT. J lost 14 bases, V lost 1 base, and 6 bases had no gene match. The CDR3 has 12 amino acids. Original methodology: Estimation of nucleated cell counts relied on the amplification of reference gene primers. TCRdb keeps only in-frame clones here, not all; method: immunoSEQ multiplex PCR. V and J calls and clone size come straight from that table; D and trimming were deduced from the DNA. Of 150,000 or so clones in the sample, approximately 80% are singletons; the top ten hold roughly an eighth.

The chain links TRBV6-4 to TRBJ1-2; the match to TRBD1 covers 8 bases. The material sequenced was peripheral blood. The TCR was taken from a woman aged 60 to 75 with COVID-19, enrolled during active disease. This chain's CDR3 is CASSDLTGGKTF. DNA of the CDR3: TGTGCCAGCAGTGACTTAACAGGGGGGAAAACCTTC.